This paragraph covers one TCR beta chain sequence. Antigen specificity is unknown. Sequencing libraries for TCR beta were prepared with iRepertoire HTBI primers and Arm-PCR of CDR3 regions. Per the authors' pipeline: Identification of gene segments yielded some 60 TRBV and 14 TRBJ across samples. TCRdb analysed the multiplex PCR reads with MiXCR anew, one entry per CDR3 protein. These V and J calls originate from TCRdb's pipeline instead of the authors' own analysis. The table has 400,000 to 450,000 distinct CDR3 sequences, roughly 15% seen once. The entry originates in a study of regulatory T cells in long-lasting Graves disease. Time point defined: newly diagnosed GD, antithyroid drugs for less than 3 months. Extracted PBMC RNA gave rise to the TCR library. Study-wide points: There were preferences for TRBV28, TRBJ1-2 and TRBJ2-5 in persistent disease.

The CDR3 totals 19 residues. V trimming: 10 bases; J trimming: 5 bases; junction bases outside the gene matches: 21. CDR1 is ENHRY, CDR2 SYGVKD, per germline. A further study also used this sample, focusing on T cells in Graves' hyperthyroidism and ophthalmopathy. From that report: Most thyroid clonotypes expanded above 0.001 appeared in blood too. In validation, the model predicted ophthalmopathy. These predictions came a median approximately 6.5 months before onset.

This clonotype originated in a woman in her twenties or thirties with Graves disease. The J gene is TRBJ2-3, the V gene TRBV10-3, with 13 positions matching TRBD2. Sequenced material: peripheral blood mononuclear cells (PBMCs), taken at new diagnosis, from a patient treated with antithyroid drugs. The CDR3 protein is CATSPGLAGVLPSLDTQYF. The CDR3 DNA reads as TGTGCCACCTCACCCGGACTAGCGGGAGTCCTCCCTTCGTTAGATACGCAGTATTTT.